The entry that follows covers one T cell receptor beta chain sequence. This CDR3 has 11 residues. CDR1 is SQVTM, CDR2 ANQGSEA, per germline. Trimming stripped 6 bases from V and 7 bases from J, with 12 bases between. The data were taken from a study of CD8+ T cells in alopecia areata. Across the study: Dosing with tofacitinib proceeded for 6 to 18 months, followed by 6 months off drug.

The sequencing template was cDNA reverse transcribed from extracted RNA. Data came from immunoSEQ multiplex PCR; TCRdb stores just in-frame clones and leaves some out. The repertoire holds about 180,000 clones, with roughly 65% as singletons. The V gene is TRBV29-1, the J gene TRBJ1-2; unclear D gene. The receptor's source is a human donor with alopecia areata. The sequencing used CD4+ T cells sorted from blood, collected at week 0. CDR3 protein: CSVNARRGYTF. In DNA form, the CDR3 reads TGCAGCGTGAACGCCCGACGTGGCTACACCTTC.